These 7 T cell receptor beta chains came from one sample sequenced in a study of T-cell reconstitution after alpha-beta-depleted transplantation in children. TCRbeta library construction was performed incorporating unique molecular identifiers. TCRdb fed the PCR reads into MiXCR, producing one record per CDR3 protein. The sample lists just over 350,000 distinct CDR3 sequences; 13% were seen once. The material was PBMCs, obtained from the stem cell graft. The origin of the receptors is a human donor who donated a stem cell graft to a child with Fanconi anemia.

The rearrangement joins TRBV6-5 to TRBJ2-3, with a tentative D call TRBD2 (6 bases). The CDR3 runs 17 residues. The V gene's germline CDR1 is MNHEY and CDR2 SVGAGI. V was shortened by 0 bases and J by 4 bases, with 17 bases between the two germline ends. The CDR3 region has the DNA TGTGCCAGCAGTTACTCAACGCGGGGCCCCAGGGCAGATACGCAGTATTTT. It yields the protein CASSYSTRGPRADTQYF.

The V and J genes are TRBV12-3 or TRBV12-4 and TRBJ1-6, with 9 positions matching TRBD1. J was trimmed by 9 bases and V by 3 bases; bases with no gene match: 3. CDR3 size: 14 residues. This chain's CDR3 is CASSFDRGTSPLHF. The CDR3 region has the DNA TGTGCCAGCAGTTTTGACAGGGGGACTTCACCCCTCCACTTT.

The V and J genes are TRBV3-1 and TRBJ1-1, with D possibly matching TRBD1 (5 bases). CDR1 is LGHDT and CDR2 is YNNKEL in the germline V gene (reference sequence). CDR3 size: 13 residues. Trimming removed 5 bases from V and 5 bases from J, with 12 bases in between. The CDR3 sequence: CASSKSGLTEAFF. The CDR3 DNA follows: TGTGCCAGCAGCAAGTCAGGGCTGACTGAAGCTTTCTTT.

The chain carries TRBV12-3 or TRBV12-4 and TRBJ1-5; D is uncertain. Between the trimmed V and J ends, which lost 7 bases and 3 bases, there was a span of 16 bases. The CDR3 length is 15 residues. In DNA form, the CDR3 reads TGTGCCAGCACCTGGGGTTGGGGAGCCAATCAGCCCCAGCATTTT. Its translation: CASTWGWGANQPQHF.

DNA for the CDR3: TGTGCCATGGGCCCCGGGTCCGCCTGCTCCCTTTTCTTT. Translation gives CAMGPGSACSLFF. V is TRBV4-2 and J is TRBJ1-1; D is ambiguous. In germline, CDR1 is LGHNA, CDR2 YNFKEQ. CDR3 length: 13 residues. V lost 10 bases and J lost 13, with 25 bases in between.

A few counts support this clonotype. The J gene is TRBJ2-1, the V gene TRBV4-2; D gene unclear. Trimming pared 2 bases from V and 7 bases from J, leaving 6 bases between. This CDR3 spans 12 amino acids. Germline CDR1 and CDR2: LGHNA and YNFKEQ. The DNA for the CDR3 is TGTGCCAGCAGCCAAATCGTGAATGAGCAGTTCTTC. Encoded protein: CASSQIVNEQFF.

The rearrangement links TRBV6-2 or TRBV6-3 to TRBJ1-5; D is undetermined. This CDR3 contains 13 residues. The V gene lost 5 bases and the J gene lost 2 bases, with 7 bases spanning the gap. CDR1 MNHEY and CDR2 SVGEGT come from the germline V gene. The CDR3 DNA follows: TGTGCCAGCAGTGTTACGGGCAATCAGCCCCAGCATTTT. It encodes CASSVTGNQPQHF.